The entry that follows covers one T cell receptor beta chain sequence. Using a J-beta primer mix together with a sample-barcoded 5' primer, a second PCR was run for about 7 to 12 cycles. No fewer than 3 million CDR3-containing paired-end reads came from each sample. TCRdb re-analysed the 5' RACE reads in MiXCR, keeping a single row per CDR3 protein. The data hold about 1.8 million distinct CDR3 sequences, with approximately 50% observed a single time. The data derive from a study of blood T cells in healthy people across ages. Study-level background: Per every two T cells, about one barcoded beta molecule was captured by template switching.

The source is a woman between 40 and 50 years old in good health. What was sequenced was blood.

CDR3 DNA sequence: TGTGCCAGCACCGACCGGTCCCCCTCCGGGACAGGGGCCTACGAGCAGTACTTC. It is translated as CASTDRSPSGTGAYEQYF. The V call is TRBV6-1, the J call TRBJ2-7; 10 bases fit TRBD1. After removal of 7 bases from V and 2 bases from J, the junction contained 17 bases not matched to a gene. Germline CDR1 is MNHNS and CDR2 is SASEGT. This CDR3 is 18 amino acids long.